The rows below give T cell receptor beta chains drawn from one sample of a study of cytomegalovirus exposure and HLA in healthy donors. Profiling relied on immunoSEQ multiplex PCR, and the TCRdb table lists in-frame clones only, not all of them. Among around 170,000 clones listed, roughly three quarters were seen once. Sequencing used PBMCs. All receptors come from a woman between 40 and 50 years old in good health and CMV-seropositive. Each CDR3 is given with its conserved first and last residue. A D gene is named only where the DNA matches it firmly. Rows give clone size only sometimes, using once, few, many, or a class for an expanded clone.

once	TRBD1	TRBV5-6	TRBJ1-2	TGTGCCAGCGCGAGTTCAGGGGGCCTGTATGGCTACACCTTC	CASASSGGLYGYTF
.	.	TRBV5-4	TRBJ2-5	TGTGCCAGCAGCACGGGACAACAAGAGACCCAGTACTTC	CASSTGQQETQYF
.	.	TRBV7-9	TRBJ2-7	TGTGCCAGCAGCTTAGCGAAGGGGGGACTACAACCCTACGAGCAGTACTTC	CASSLAKGGLQPYEQYF
.	TRBD1	TRBV28	TRBJ1-1	TGTGCCAGCAGTCGCAATCCGGGACAGGGGAAGTCTGGAGCTTTCTTT	CASSRNPGQGKSGAFF
.	.	TRBV30	TRBJ2-7	TGTGCCTGGAGTGAAGAGGTCGTACTCTACGAGCAGTACTTC	CAWSEEVVLYEQYF
.	TRBD1	TRBV19	TRBJ1-1	TGTGCCAGTAGTATCGGGACAGGGGCGAACACTGAAGCTTTCTTT	CASSIGTGANTEAFF
.	.	TRBV5-1	TRBJ2-3	TGCGCCAGCAGCCTGGGAGACAGGACAATCACAGATACGCAGTATTTT	CASSLGDRTITDTQYF
.	.	TRBV5-6	TRBJ1-2	TGTGCCAGCAGCTTTCTTCAGCGAGATGGCTACACCTTC	CASSFLQRDGYTF
.	.	TRBV9	TRBJ1-4	TGTGCCAGCAGCGCCCCGGGGGGAAAACTGTTTTTT	CASSAPGGKLFF
.	TRBD1	TRBV11-2	TRBJ1-2	TGTGCCAGCAGCTTAGAGGGACAGCCACCTCCCATCCGCTATGGCTACACCTTC	CASSLEGQPPPIRYGYTF
.	TRBD1	TRBV7-9	TRBJ1-1	TGTTCCAGCAGCGAAAAACAGGGGGCCGTGAACACTGAAGCTTTCTTT	CSSSEKQGAVNTEAFF
.	.	TRBV28	TRBJ1-2	TGTGCCAGCAGTCTTTCAGGGTGGGGCTACACCTTC	CASSLSGWGYTF
.	.	TRBV11-1	TRBJ2-5	TGTGCCAGCAGTGACAGGCGGATGTACCAAGAGACCCAGTACTTC	CASSDRRMYQETQYF
few	TRBD1	TRBV6-1	TRBJ2-5	TGTGCCAGCAAACCCCCGGGACAGAAACAAGAGACCCAGTACTTC	CASKPPGQKQETQYF
.	.	TRBV18	TRBJ2-2	TGTGCCAGCTCACCACCCTACGCGAACACCGGGGAGCTGTTTTTT	CASSPPYANTGELFF
.	.	TRBV19	TRBJ2-7	TGTGCCAGTAGTATCTCGGTACGTCTTGACGAGCAGTACTTC	CASSISVRLDEQYF